Listed here are 11 T cell receptor beta chains from one sample, sequenced in a study of T cell changes during pregnancy in multiple sclerosis (dated by TCRdb to between 2019 and 2020). Preparation of the library involved the immunoSEQ multiplex PCR assay. Here the immuneACCESS table is served through TCRdb, limited to in-frame sequences with V and J called. Missing clones are a known gap in these copies; in checked studies unresolved V genes cover under half, and the rest lacks a known reason. The sample yields fewer than 20,000 clones; under 90% were counted once. The top ten constitute more than 9% of the sample. This material consisted of CD8+ T cells from peripheral blood mononuclear cells, taken after pregnancy. The origin of the receptors is a female donor with multiple sclerosis, enrolled in a pregnancy study.

This chain uses TRBV28 with TRBJ2-7; D might be TRBD2 (7 bases). The CDR3 has 13 amino acids. Trimming stripped 7 bases from V and 6 bases from J, with 16 bases between. Looked up from germline, CDR1 is MDHEN and CDR2 is SYDVKM. The CDR3 DNA follows: TGTGCCAGCAATTGGGGGGGGGCAGGCGAGCAGTACTTC. As protein: CASNWGGAGEQYF.

The V gene is TRBV30, the J gene TRBJ1-2; D is uncertain. With 0 bases removed from V and 8 bases from J, the gap between germline ends came to 22 bases. The V gene's germline CDR1 is GTSNPN and CDR2 SVGIG (reference sequence). The CDR3 has 16 amino acids. Written as DNA, the CDR3 is TGTGCCTGGAGTGTATTGAGGCGTAAAACCGCATCCGGCTACACCTTC. Translated: CAWSVLRRKTASGYTF.

V is TRBV27 and J is TRBJ1-1; 7 bases line up with TRBD1. V shed 0 bases and J 4 bases; nucleotides not matched to a gene: 2. Germline CDR1 reads MNHEY; CDR2 reads SMNVEV (reference sequence). CDR3 length: 14 residues. CDR3 in DNA: TGTGCCAGCAGTTTATCAAAGGGGGCCACTGAAGCTTTCTTT. Its translation is CASSLSKGATEAFF.

The J gene is TRBJ2-5, the V gene TRBV27; D unresolved. Looked up from germline, CDR1 is MNHEY and CDR2 is SMNVEV (reference sequence). The CDR3 is 14 amino acids. Trimming pared 5 bases from V and 5 bases from J, leaving 15 bases between. CDR3 DNA sequence: TGTGCCAGCAGTGACCCCTCGAGGCCCGAGACCCAGTACTTC. Its protein is CASSDPSRPETQYF.

CDR3 loop: CASSPGGRETQYF. CDR3 nucleotide sequence: TGTGCCAGCAGCCCCGGGGGGCGAGAGACCCAGTACTTC. The J gene is TRBJ2-5, the V gene TRBV7-9, with D perhaps matching TRBD2 (7 bases). CDR1 and CDR2 from the germline V gene are SEHNR and FQNEAQ (reference sequence). This CDR3 region has 13 residues. V was clipped by 5 bases and J by 4 bases, with 11 bases between them.

J is TRBJ2-6 and V is TRBV9; TRBD1 matches at 8 bases. Germline V gives CDR1 SGDLS, CDR2 YYNGEE. CDR3 size: 17 residues. J lost 0 bases, V lost 4 bases, and 6 bases had no gene match. CDR3 region: CASSPADRDSGANVLTF. The CDR3 DNA reads TGTGCCAGCAGCCCAGCGGACAGGGACTCTGGGGCCAACGTCCTGACTTTC.

This rearrangement joins TRBV21-1 to TRBJ1-3; the table gives TRBD1 as D, unverified against the DNA. TRBV21-1 is a pseudogene. The CDR3 extends over 14 amino acids. Here the CDR3 reads CASTDRISGNTIYF. As DNA, the CDR3 is TGTGCCAGCACCGACAGGATCTCTGGAAACACCATATATTTT.

Judged by abundance, this clone is medium-sized. The chain has TRBV7-2 and TRBJ1-5, with D unclear. This CDR3 is 15 amino acids long. The V and J ends lost 1 base and 1 base respectively, with 8 bases between them. CDR1 is SGHTA and CDR2 is FQGNSA in the germline V gene. The CDR3 region is CASSLVTGSNQPQHF. The CDR3 nucleotides read TGTGCCAGCAGCTTAGTCACCGGGAGCAATCAGCCCCAGCATTTT.

This clone turned up a few times. The chain joins TRBV6-4 to TRBJ2-3; tentative D call: TRBD1 (5 bases). Between the trimmed V and J ends, which lost 4 bases and 1 base, there was a span of 6 bases. Per germline, CDR1 MRHNA and CDR2 SNTAGT. CDR3 length: 13 residues. The CDR3: CASSVGGTDTQYF. CDR3 DNA: TGTGCCAGCAGTGTAGGGGGCACAGATACGCAGTATTTT.

The gene calls are TRBV7-2 and TRBJ2-3; no definite D call. Looked up from germline, CDR1 is SGHTA and CDR2 is FQGNSA. The CDR3 is made up of 12 amino acids. V was cut by 5 bases and J by 6 bases, with 9 bases left in between. The CDR3 nucleotides read TGTGCCAGCAGCCCGCCAGTGGATACGCAGTATTTT. Translated, it gives CASSPPVDTQYF.

DNA of the CDR3: TGTGCCAGCAGCCAAGATTGGTCAGGATTTAACACCGGGGAGCTGTTTTTT. Amino acids: CASSQDWSGFNTGELFF. The rearrangement joins TRBV14 to TRBJ2-2; no clear D. V gave up 0 bases and J gave up 2 bases, with 13 bases separating them. Germline lookup yields CDR1 SGHDN and CDR2 FVKESK. The CDR3 has 17 amino acids.